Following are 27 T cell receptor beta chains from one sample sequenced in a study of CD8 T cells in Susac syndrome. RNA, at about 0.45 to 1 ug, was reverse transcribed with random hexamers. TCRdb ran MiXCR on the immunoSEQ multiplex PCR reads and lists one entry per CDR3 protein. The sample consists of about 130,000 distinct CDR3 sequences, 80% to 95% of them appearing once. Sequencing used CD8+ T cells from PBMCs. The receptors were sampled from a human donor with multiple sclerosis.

The CDR3 here is CASSVGTNYGYTF. CDR3 in DNA: TGTGCCAGCAGCGTCGGAACTAACTATGGCTACACCTTC. The rearrangement links TRBV28 to TRBJ1-2; D ambiguous. The CDR3 is 13 amino acids. V was clipped by 6 bases and J by 0 bases, with 8 bases between them. In germline, CDR1 is MDHEN, CDR2 SYDVKM.

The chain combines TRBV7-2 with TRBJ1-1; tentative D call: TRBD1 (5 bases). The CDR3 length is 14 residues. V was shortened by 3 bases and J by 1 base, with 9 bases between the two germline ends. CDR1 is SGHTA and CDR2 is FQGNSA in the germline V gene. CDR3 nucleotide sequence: TGTGCCAGCAGCTTCCCCGGGGCGAACACTGAAGCTTTCTTT. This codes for CASSFPGANTEAFF.

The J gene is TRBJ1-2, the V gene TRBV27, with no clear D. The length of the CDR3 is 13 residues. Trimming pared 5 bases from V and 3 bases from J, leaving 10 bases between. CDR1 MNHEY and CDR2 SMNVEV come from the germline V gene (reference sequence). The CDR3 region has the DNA TGTGCCAGCAGTCCGGGGTTAGACTATGGCTACACCTTC. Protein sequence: CASSPGLDYGYTF.

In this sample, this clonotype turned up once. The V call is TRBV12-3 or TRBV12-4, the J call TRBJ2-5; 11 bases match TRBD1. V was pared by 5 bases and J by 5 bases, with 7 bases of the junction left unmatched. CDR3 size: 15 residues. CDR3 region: CASSLRDRGFETQYF. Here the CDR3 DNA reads TGTGCCAGCAGTCTCCGGGACAGGGGGTTCGAGACCCAGTACTTC.

DNA for the CDR3: TGCGCCAGCAGCCAAGGTGTCACAGATACGCAGTATTTT. As protein: CASSQGVTDTQYF. This chain joins TRBV4-1 and TRBJ2-3; D ambiguous. V lost 1 base to trimming and J lost 2 bases, with 4 bases between them. Germline-derived CDR1 and CDR2 are MGHRA and YSYEKL. The CDR3 runs to 13 residues.

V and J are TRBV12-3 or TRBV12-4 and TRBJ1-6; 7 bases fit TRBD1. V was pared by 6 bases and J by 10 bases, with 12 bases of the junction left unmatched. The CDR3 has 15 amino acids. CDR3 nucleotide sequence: TGTGCCAGCAGCTTTCTGTTTGACAGGGTCTCACCCCTCCACTTT. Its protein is CASSFLFDRVSPLHF.

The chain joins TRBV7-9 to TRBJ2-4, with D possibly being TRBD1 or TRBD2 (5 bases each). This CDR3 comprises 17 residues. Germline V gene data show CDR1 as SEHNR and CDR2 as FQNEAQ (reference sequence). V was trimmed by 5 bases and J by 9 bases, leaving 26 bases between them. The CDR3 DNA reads TGTGCCAGCAGCGACATTGGGACGGCGAGGATGTCGGTCATTCAGTACTTC. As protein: CASSDIGTARMSVIQYF.

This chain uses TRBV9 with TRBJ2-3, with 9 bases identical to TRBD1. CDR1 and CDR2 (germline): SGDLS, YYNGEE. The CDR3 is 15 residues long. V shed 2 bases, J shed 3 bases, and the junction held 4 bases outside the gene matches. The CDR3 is CASSVSGTGTDTQYF. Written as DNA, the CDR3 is TGTGCCAGCAGCGTGTCCGGGACAGGGACAGATACGCAGTATTTT.

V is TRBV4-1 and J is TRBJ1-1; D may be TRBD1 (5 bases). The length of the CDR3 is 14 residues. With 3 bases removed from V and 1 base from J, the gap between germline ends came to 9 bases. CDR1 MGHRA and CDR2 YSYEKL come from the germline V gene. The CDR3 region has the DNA TGCGCCAGCAGCCAGGGACGAGAGAACACTGAAGCTTTCTTT. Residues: CASSQGRENTEAFF.

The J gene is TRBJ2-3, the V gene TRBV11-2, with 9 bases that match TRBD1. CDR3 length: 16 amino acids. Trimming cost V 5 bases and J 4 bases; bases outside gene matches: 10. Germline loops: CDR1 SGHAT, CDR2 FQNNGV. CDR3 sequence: CASSAVGTGGADTQYF. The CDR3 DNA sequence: TGTGCCAGCAGCGCGGTCGGAACAGGGGGCGCAGATACGCAGTATTTT.

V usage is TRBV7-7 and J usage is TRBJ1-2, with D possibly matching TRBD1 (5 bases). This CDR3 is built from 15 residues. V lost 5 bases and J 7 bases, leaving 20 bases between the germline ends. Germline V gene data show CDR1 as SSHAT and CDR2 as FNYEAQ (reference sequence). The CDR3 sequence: CASSQWGGVQGGYTF. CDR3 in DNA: TGTGCCAGCAGCCAGTGGGGGGGAGTCCAAGGTGGCTACACCTTC. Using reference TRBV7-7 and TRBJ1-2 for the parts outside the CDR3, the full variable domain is GAGVSQSPRYKVTKRGQDVTLRCDPISSHATLYWYQQALGQGPEFLTYFNYEAQPDKSGLPSDRFSAERPEGSISTLTIQRTEQRDSAMYRCASSQWGGVQGGYTFGSGTRLTVV.

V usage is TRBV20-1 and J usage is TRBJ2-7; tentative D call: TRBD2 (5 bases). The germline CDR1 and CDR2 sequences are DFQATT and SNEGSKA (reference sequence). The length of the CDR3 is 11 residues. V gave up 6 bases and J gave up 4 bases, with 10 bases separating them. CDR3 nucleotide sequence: TGCAGTGCCCCTGAGGGATACGAGCAGTACTTC. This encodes CSAPEGYEQYF.

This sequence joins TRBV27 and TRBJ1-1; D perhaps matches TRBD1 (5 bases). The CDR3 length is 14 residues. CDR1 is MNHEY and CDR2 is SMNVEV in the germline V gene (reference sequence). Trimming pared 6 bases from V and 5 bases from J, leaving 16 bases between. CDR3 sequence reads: CASSLSRAKTEAFF. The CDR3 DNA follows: TGTGCCAGCAGCTTGTCCAGGGCAAAAACTGAAGCTTTCTTT.

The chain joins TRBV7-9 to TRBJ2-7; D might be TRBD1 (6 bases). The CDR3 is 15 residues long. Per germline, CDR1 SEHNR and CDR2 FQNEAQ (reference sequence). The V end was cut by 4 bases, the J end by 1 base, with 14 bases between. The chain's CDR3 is CASSWAGDSSYEQYF. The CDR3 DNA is TGTGCCAGCAGCTGGGCAGGGGATTCTTCCTACGAGCAGTACTTC.

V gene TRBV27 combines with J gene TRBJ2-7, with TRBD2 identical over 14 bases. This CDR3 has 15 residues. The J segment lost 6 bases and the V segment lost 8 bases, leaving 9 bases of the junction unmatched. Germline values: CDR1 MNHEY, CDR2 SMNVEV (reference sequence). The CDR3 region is CASSSGTSGRGEQYV. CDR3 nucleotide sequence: TGTGCCAGCTCATCCGGGACTAGCGGGAGAGGCGAGCAGTACGTC.

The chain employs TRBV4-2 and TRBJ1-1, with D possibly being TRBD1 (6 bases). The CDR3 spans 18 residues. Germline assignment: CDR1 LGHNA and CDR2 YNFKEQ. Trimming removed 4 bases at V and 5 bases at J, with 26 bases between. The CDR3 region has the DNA TGTGCCAGCAGCCCCGGGGGGTACGGGGGCGCAAGTGCTACTGAAGCTTTCTTT. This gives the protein CASSPGGYGGASATEAFF.

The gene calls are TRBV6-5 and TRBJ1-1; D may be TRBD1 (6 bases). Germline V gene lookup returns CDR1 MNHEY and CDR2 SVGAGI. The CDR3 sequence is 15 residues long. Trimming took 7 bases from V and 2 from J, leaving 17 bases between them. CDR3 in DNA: TGTGCCAGCAACACAGGGAGGGAGCTCAACACTGAAGCTTTCTTT. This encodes CASNTGRELNTEAFF.

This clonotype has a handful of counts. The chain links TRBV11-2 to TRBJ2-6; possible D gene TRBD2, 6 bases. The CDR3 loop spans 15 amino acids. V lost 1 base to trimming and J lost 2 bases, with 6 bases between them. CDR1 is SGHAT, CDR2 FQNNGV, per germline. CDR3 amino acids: CASSLGGAGANVLTF. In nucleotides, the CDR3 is TGTGCCAGCAGCTTAGGGGGGGCTGGGGCCAACGTCCTGACTTTC.

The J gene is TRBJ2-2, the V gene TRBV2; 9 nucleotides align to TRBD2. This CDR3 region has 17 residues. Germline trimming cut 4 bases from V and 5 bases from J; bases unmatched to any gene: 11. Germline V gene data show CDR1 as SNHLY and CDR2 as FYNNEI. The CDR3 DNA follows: TGTGCCAGCAGTGTCCGGGGTTCTAGCGGGGTAACCGGGGAGCTGTTTTTT. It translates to CASSVRGSSGVTGELFF.

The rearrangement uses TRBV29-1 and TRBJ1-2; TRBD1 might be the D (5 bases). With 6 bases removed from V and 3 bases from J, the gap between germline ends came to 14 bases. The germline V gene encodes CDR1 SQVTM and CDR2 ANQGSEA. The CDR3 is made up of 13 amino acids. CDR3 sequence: CSVGGGSDYGYTF. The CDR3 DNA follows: TGCAGCGTGGGGGGAGGGAGCGACTATGGCTACACCTTC.

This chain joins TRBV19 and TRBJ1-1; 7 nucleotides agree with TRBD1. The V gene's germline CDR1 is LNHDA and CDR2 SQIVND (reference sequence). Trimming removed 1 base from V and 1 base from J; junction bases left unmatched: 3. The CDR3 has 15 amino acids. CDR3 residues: CASSIGGQPNTEAFF. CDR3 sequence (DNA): TGTGCCAGTAGTATAGGGGGACAGCCGAACACTGAAGCTTTCTTT.

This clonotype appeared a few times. CDR3 sequence: CASSLQGIYEQYV. As DNA, the CDR3 is TGTGCCAGCAGCTTACAGGGAATCTACGAGCAGTACGTC. The gene calls are TRBV13 and TRBJ2-7; a weak D match, TRBD1 (5 bases). Germline lookup yields CDR1 PRHDT and CDR2 FYEKMQ (reference sequence). This CDR3 comprises 13 residues. Trimming cost V 2 bases and J 3 bases, with 8 bases left between them.

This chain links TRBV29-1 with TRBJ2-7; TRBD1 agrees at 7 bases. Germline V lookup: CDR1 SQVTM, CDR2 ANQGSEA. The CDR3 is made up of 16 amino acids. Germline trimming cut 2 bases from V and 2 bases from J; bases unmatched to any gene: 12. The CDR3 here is CSVERGEQGPTYEQYF. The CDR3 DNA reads TGCAGCGTTGAAAGGGGCGAACAGGGGCCTACCTACGAGCAGTACTTC.

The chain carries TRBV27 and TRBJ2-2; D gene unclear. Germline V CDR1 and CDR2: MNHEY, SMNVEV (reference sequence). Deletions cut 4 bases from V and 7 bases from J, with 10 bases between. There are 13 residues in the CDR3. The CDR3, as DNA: TGTGCCAGCAGTTGGCAGACCCACGGGGAGCTGTTTTTT. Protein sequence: CASSWQTHGELFF.

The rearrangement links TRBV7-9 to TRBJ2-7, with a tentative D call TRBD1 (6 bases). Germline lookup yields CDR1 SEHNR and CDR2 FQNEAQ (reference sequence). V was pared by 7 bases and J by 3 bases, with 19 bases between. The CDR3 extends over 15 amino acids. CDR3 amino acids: CASTDVRDTLYEQYF. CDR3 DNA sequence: TGTGCCAGCACCGACGTCCGGGACACACTCTACGAGCAGTACTTC. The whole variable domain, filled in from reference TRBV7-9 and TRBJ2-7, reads DTGVSQNPRHKITKRGQNVTFRCDPISEHNRLYWYRQTLGQGPEFLTYFQNEAQLEKSRLLSDRFSAERPKGSFSTLEIQRTEQGDSAMYLCASTDVRDTLYEQYFGPGTRLTVT.

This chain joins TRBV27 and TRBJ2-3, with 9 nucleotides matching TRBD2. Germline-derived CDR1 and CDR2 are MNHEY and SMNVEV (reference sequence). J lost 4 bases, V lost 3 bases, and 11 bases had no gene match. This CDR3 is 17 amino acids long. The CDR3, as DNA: TGTGCCAGCAGTTTCGGGACTAGCATGTTCGTCTCAGATACGCAGTATTTT. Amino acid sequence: CASSFGTSMFVSDTQYF.

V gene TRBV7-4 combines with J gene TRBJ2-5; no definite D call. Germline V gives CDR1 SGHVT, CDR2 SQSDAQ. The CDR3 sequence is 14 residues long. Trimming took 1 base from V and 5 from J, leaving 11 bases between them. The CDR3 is CASSLEPPLETQYF. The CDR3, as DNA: TGTGCCAGCAGCTTAGAGCCCCCACTTGAGACCCAGTACTTC.